This entry lists 26 T cell receptor beta chains sequenced from one sample in a study of blood T cell repertoires in COVID-19. Clones were sequenced by immunoSEQ multiplex PCR, and TCRdb holds only the in-frame ones, with some missing. In the table there are 14,000 to 15,000 clones, 85% to 95% of which are singletons. Input material: peripheral blood. These receptors originate from a human donor with active COVID-19. The donor label of this sample is uncertain.

The chain employs TRBV4-1 and TRBJ2-5, with 8 bases identical to TRBD1. Trimming cost V 1 base and J 5 bases; bases outside gene matches: 9. Germline assignment: CDR1 MGHRA and CDR2 YSYEKL. This CDR3 region has 16 residues. CDR3 protein: CASSQVGRGQVETQYF. Written as DNA, the CDR3 is TGCGCCAGCAGCCAAGTGGGCAGGGGGCAGGTGGAGACCCAGTACTTC.

The rearrangement joins TRBV4-2 to TRBJ2-1, with 14 bases that match TRBD2. CDR3 size: 21 residues. The V segment lost 4 bases and the J segment 0 bases; nucleotides outside the gene matches: 14. Germline CDR1 and CDR2: LGHNA and YNFKEQ. Here the CDR3 reads CASSPPGRMGLAGVSYNEQFF. The CDR3 DNA reads as TGTGCCAGCAGCCCTCCGGGACGGATGGGACTAGCGGGAGTCTCCTACAATGAGCAGTTCTTC.

The rearrangement links TRBV9 to TRBJ2-3; perhaps TRBD2 as D (5 bases). This CDR3 has 16 amino acids. Germline V CDR1 and CDR2: SGDLS, YYNGEE. V shed 0 bases and J shed 5 bases, with 16 bases lying between them. The CDR3 DNA reads as TGTGCCAGCAGCGTAGCTACCCCCGGGGTGGGAGATACGCAGTATTTT. Encoded protein: CASSVATPGVGDTQYF.

This clone was detected only once. The chain links TRBV28 to TRBJ2-2; 7 nucleotides agree with TRBD1. The V segment lost 6 bases and the J segment 1 base; nucleotides outside the gene matches: 17. The CDR3 sequence is 19 residues long. Germline V gene lookup returns CDR1 MDHEN and CDR2 SYDVKM. CDR3 DNA sequence: TGTGCCAGCAGCTATCCGGGACAGCCCCTAACCTTGAACACCGGGGAGCTGTTTTTT. The encoded protein is CASSYPGQPLTLNTGELFF.

The chain combines TRBV5-4 with TRBJ2-3; the D gene is possibly TRBD2 (6 bases). This CDR3 contains 16 residues. CDR1 is SGHNT, CDR2 YYREEE, per germline (reference sequence). Trimming shortened V by 1 base and J by 2 bases, and 14 bases separated the two germline ends. CDR3 amino acids: CASSLRLAWNTDTQYF. The CDR3 DNA follows: TGTGCCAGCAGCTTGCGGCTAGCGTGGAACACAGATACGCAGTATTTT.

This chain links TRBV5-4 with TRBJ2-3, with 16 bases matching TRBD2. This CDR3 has 17 amino acids. CDR1 and CDR2 (germline): SGHNT, YYREEE (reference sequence). Trimming at V came to 5 bases and at J to 0 bases, leaving 3 bases not matched to a gene. The CDR3 DNA sequence: TGTGCCAGCAGGGGACTAGCGGGAGGGCTGAGCACAGATACGCAGTATTTT. It yields the protein CASRGLAGGLSTDTQYF.

The V and J genes are TRBV3-1 (or the pseudogene TRBV3-2) and TRBJ2-1; D might be TRBD2 (5 bases). Germline V CDR1 and CDR2: LGHDT, YNNKEL (reference sequence). CDR3 length equals 12 residues. Trimming cost V 4 bases and J 12 bases, with 13 bases left between them. The CDR3 is CASSPSGNVQFF. CDR3 in DNA: TGTGCCAGCAGCCCCTCGGGGAACGTGCAGTTCTTC.

The genes are TRBV30 and TRBJ1-4; D may be TRBD1 (5 bases). There are 11 residues in the CDR3. V was shortened by 2 bases and J by 8 bases, with 6 bases between the two germline ends. CDR1 and CDR2 (germline): GTSNPN, SVGIG (reference sequence). CDR3 loop: CAWSWGEKLFF. The CDR3 bases are TGTGCCTGGAGTTGGGGCGAAAAACTGTTTTTT.

This chain uses TRBV12-3 or TRBV12-4 with TRBJ1-2; the D gene is possibly TRBD1 (6 bases). The CDR3 has 13 residues. V was trimmed by 6 bases and J by 2 bases, leaving 10 bases between them. CDR3 DNA: TGTGCCAGCAGCCAAGACAGGAACTATGGCTACACCTTC. This sequence encodes CASSQDRNYGYTF.

This clone has only one observation. The genes are TRBV19 and TRBJ2-6; D gene unclear. Germline V gene sequence: CDR1 LNHDA, CDR2 SQIVND (reference sequence). The CDR3 spans 17 residues. The V gene lost 1 base and the J gene lost 2 bases, with 12 bases spanning the gap. Here the CDR3 reads CASSIVSAAPGANVLTF. The CDR3 region has the DNA TGTGCCAGTAGTATAGTTTCTGCGGCCCCTGGGGCCAACGTCCTGACTTTC. Variable domain in full (rest from reference TRBV19 and TRBJ2-6): DGGITQSPKYLFRKEGQNVTLSCEQNLNHDAMYWYRQDPGQGLRLIYYSQIVNDFQKGDIAEGYSVSREKKESFPLTVTSAQKNPTAFYLCASSIVSAAPGANVLTFGAGSRLTVL.

V gene TRBV6-1 combines with J gene TRBJ2-1; TRBD1 agrees at 9 bases. V lost 2 bases and J lost 3; bases outside the gene matches: 2. The CDR3 consists of 15 residues. From germline, CDR1 is MNHNS and CDR2 SASEGT. This CDR3 is CASSEPGQGYNEQFF. CDR3 in DNA: TGTGCCAGCAGTGAACCGGGACAGGGCTACAATGAGCAGTTCTTC.

The chain carries TRBV5-1 and TRBJ2-1; D possibly corresponds to TRBD2 (5 bases). The CDR3 covers 13 residues. Trimming shortened V by 0 bases and J by 10 bases, and 11 bases separated the two germline ends. Germline loops: CDR1 SGHRS, CDR2 YFSETQ. CDR3 in amino acids: CASSLAGEQEQFF. CDR3 in DNA: TGCGCCAGCAGCTTGGCCGGGGAACAGGAGCAGTTCTTC. Drawing the rest from reference TRBV5-1 and TRBJ2-1, the complete variable domain is KAGVTQTPRYLIKTRGQQVTLSCSPISGHRSVSWYQQTPGQGLQFLFEYFSETQRNKGNFPGRFSGRQFSNSRSEMNVSTLELGDSALYLCASSLAGEQEQFFGPGTRLTVL.

This rearrangement joins TRBV19 to TRBJ1-4, with 9 bases that match TRBD1. Per germline, CDR1 LNHDA and CDR2 SQIVND (reference sequence). CDR3 size: 15 residues. The trim removed 6 bases at V and 9 bases at J, leaving 11 bases unmatched. CDR3 residues: CASSMDRDRVQKLFF. CDR3 DNA sequence: TGTGCCAGTAGCATGGACCGGGACAGGGTTCAAAAACTGTTTTTT.

The gene calls are TRBV27 and TRBJ2-7; TRBD2 agrees at 12 bases. This CDR3 has 15 amino acids. Germline CDR1 and CDR2: MNHEY and SMNVEV (reference sequence). The V segment lost 0 bases and the J segment 6 bases; nucleotides outside the gene matches: 3. CDR3 sequence: CASSLSTSGSSEQYF. Written as DNA, the CDR3 is TGTGCCAGCAGTTTATCGACTAGCGGGAGTAGCGAGCAGTACTTC.

This chain joins TRBV10-3 and TRBJ2-7, with 12 positions matching TRBD2. This CDR3 is built from 16 residues. Germline lookup yields CDR1 ENHRY and CDR2 SYGVKD. V lost 6 bases, J lost 2 bases, and 8 bases stayed unmatched. In DNA form, the CDR3 reads TGTGCCATCAGGGACTCGGGACTAGCGGGCGCCTACGAGCAGTACTTC. Protein product: CAIRDSGLAGAYEQYF.

The V gene is TRBV7-2, the J gene TRBJ1-1, with no clear D. This CDR3 comprises 16 residues. CDR1 is SGHTA, CDR2 FQGNSA, per germline. Trimming took off 2 bases at V and 6 bases at J, with 19 bases between the two ends. In DNA, the CDR3 is TGTGCCAGCAGCTTAAATACAGTATGGAAGGCGCCTGAAGCTTTCTTT. Translating gives CASSLNTVWKAPEAFF.

This chain links TRBV19 with TRBJ1-5, with D possibly being TRBD1 (6 bases). Germline-derived CDR1 and CDR2 are LNHDA and SQIVND (reference sequence). The CDR3 loop spans 16 amino acids. Trimming left V 5 bases short and J 0 bases short, with 14 bases between. CDR3 sequence reads: CASSAGGTFSNQPQHF. CDR3 coding DNA: TGTGCCAGTAGTGCCGGGGGGACATTTAGCAATCAGCCCCAGCATTTT.

The V gene is TRBV2, the J gene TRBJ1-5; the match to TRBD1 covers 11 bases. The CDR3 has 14 residues. V shed 6 bases, J shed 6 bases, and the junction held 4 bases outside the gene matches. Germline CDR1 is SNHLY and CDR2 is FYNNEI. The chain's CDR3 is CASRGTGGGQPQHF. CDR3 bases: TGTGCCAGCAGGGGGACAGGGGGTGGTCAGCCCCAGCATTTT.

This clone has just a few counts. The V call is TRBV4-1, the J call TRBJ2-1; 16 nucleotides line up with TRBD2. Germline V gene lookup returns CDR1 MGHRA and CDR2 YSYEKL. The V gene end was trimmed by 4 bases and the J gene end by 10 bases; junction bases not matched to a gene: 7. The CDR3 length is 16 residues. The CDR3: CASSPGTSGRAGEQFF. The CDR3 region has the DNA TGCGCCAGCAGCCCGGGGACTAGCGGGAGGGCCGGCGAGCAGTTCTTC.

This chain links TRBV7-2 with TRBJ2-5; perhaps TRBD1 as D (6 bases). Germline values: CDR1 SGHTA, CDR2 FQGNSA. The CDR3 is 16 amino acids. V shed 1 base and J shed 1 base, with 13 bases lying between them. The DNA of the CDR3 is TGTGCCAGCAGCTTAGAAACAGGGTACCTCCAAGAGACCCAGTACTTC. Translating it yields CASSLETGYLQETQYF.

This chain joins TRBV2 and TRBJ1-2; D is perhaps TRBD1 (6 bases). This CDR3 is built from 11 residues. Germline assignment: CDR1 SNHLY and CDR2 FYNNEI. Between the trimmed V and J ends, which lost 8 bases and 8 bases, there was a span of 12 bases. The CDR3, as DNA: TGTGCCAGCCTACTAGACAGGGGCTACACCTTC. Translated: CASLLDRGYTF. Variable domain in full (rest from reference TRBV2 and TRBJ1-2): EPEVTQTPSHQVTQMGQEVILRCVPISNHLYFYWYRQILGQKVEFLVSFYNNEISEKSEIFDDQFSVERPDGSNFTLKIRSTKLEDSAMYFCASLLDRGYTFGSGTRLTVV.

This clone was detected only a few times. The chain is built from TRBV19 and TRBJ1-5; D is possibly TRBD1 (6 bases). Germline V CDR1 and CDR2: LNHDA, SQIVND (reference sequence). CDR3 size: 14 residues. Trimming removed 3 bases from V and 5 bases from J, with 11 bases in between. The CDR3 nucleotides read TGTGCCAGTAGTATTTTGGACAGCTATCAGCCCCAGCATTTT. This sequence encodes CASSILDSYQPQHF.

The V and J genes are TRBV14 and TRBJ1-2; D is unclear. V gave up 0 bases and J gave up 11 bases, with 13 bases separating them. This CDR3 has 13 residues. Germline V lookup: CDR1 SGHDN, CDR2 FVKESK. The chain's CDR3 is CASSQDVVSSYTF. For the CDR3, the DNA is TGTGCCAGCAGCCAAGATGTCGTCTCCTCGTACACCTTC.

The genes are TRBV6-6 and TRBJ2-3, with unresolved D. The germline V and J ends were trimmed by 5 bases and 0 bases, with 21 bases remaining between them. The V gene's germline CDR1 is MNHNY and CDR2 SVGAGI (reference sequence). The CDR3 is made up of 18 amino acids. This CDR3 reads CASSRRWSTSTSTDTQYF. CDR3 DNA sequence: TGTGCCAGCAGTCGAAGGTGGAGCACCAGTACTAGCACAGATACGCAGTATTTT.

The chain joins TRBV7-2 to TRBJ1-4, with 8 bases identical to TRBD1. Germline assignment: CDR1 SGHTA and CDR2 FQGNSA. CDR3 length: 16 amino acids. J lost 8 bases, V lost 5 bases, and 13 bases had no gene match. CDR3 in DNA: TGTGCCAGCAGCCGGGCCCCGGACAGGGCAGGGGAAAAACTGTTTTTT. Translated, it gives CASSRAPDRAGEKLFF.

V is TRBV5-1 and J is TRBJ1-2, with D perhaps matching TRBD1 (6 bases). Per the germline V gene, CDR1 is SGHRS and CDR2 is YFSETQ. The CDR3 length is 15 residues. Trimming pared 0 bases from V and 4 bases from J, leaving 13 bases between. This CDR3 reads CASSLGSGGGYGYTF. The CDR3 DNA reads TGCGCCAGCAGCTTGGGGTCTGGGGGCGGCTATGGCTACACCTTC.